This passage covers 13 T cell receptor beta chains from one sample sequenced in a study of T cell repertoires in cytomegalovirus infection. From the reads, TCRdb called clonotypes with MiXCR, one entry per CDR3 protein. The table lists 100,000 to 150,000 distinct CDR3 sequences, almost 9% of them singletons. Sequences were obtained from PBMCs. These receptors were obtained from a human donor in good health (CMV status not recorded). Some clones in this sample may be carry-over from other donors' samples.

This clonotype was counted many times. The chain links TRBV7-2 to TRBJ1-2; 7 bases agree with TRBD1. CDR1 SGHTA and CDR2 FQGNSA come from the germline V gene. The J segment lost 3 bases and the V segment lost 5 bases, leaving 15 bases of the junction unmatched. The length of the CDR3 is 17 residues. CDR3 in DNA: TGTGCCAGCAGCCCCCTGGGAGGGGACAGCGAGTACTATGGCTACACCTTC. It yields the protein CASSPLGGDSEYYGYTF.

The CDR3, as DNA: TGTGCCATCAGTAACCCCGACAGGGGACGGGAAAAACTGTTTTTT. Translated, it gives CAISNPDRGREKLFF. V gene TRBV10-3 combines with J gene TRBJ1-4; TRBD1 aligns across 8 bases. J gave up 8 bases and V 5 bases, and 10 bases lay outside the gene matches. The CDR3 contains 15 residues. Germline loops: CDR1 ENHRY, CDR2 SYGVKD.

This clonotype has a count of ten or more. The chain is built from TRBV28 and TRBJ2-7; the match to TRBD1 covers 8 bases. The length of the CDR3 is 15 residues. From germline, CDR1 is MDHEN and CDR2 SYDVKM. Germline trimming cut 3 bases from V and 2 bases from J; bases unmatched to any gene: 6. Written as DNA, the CDR3 is TGTGCCAGCAGTTTCCCCGGGACAGGAGCCTACGAGCAGTACTTC. It yields the protein CASSFPGTGAYEQYF. Drawing the rest from reference TRBV28 and TRBJ2-7, the complete variable domain is DVKVTQSSRYLVKRTGEKVFLECVQDMDHENMFWYRQDPGLGLRLIYFSYDVKMKEKGDIPEGYSVSREKKERFSLILESASTNQTSMYLCASSFPGTGAYEQYFGPGTRLTVT.

V is TRBV7-9 and J is TRBJ1-1, with D unclear. Germline V gene data show CDR1 as SEHNR and CDR2 as FQNEAQ (reference sequence). The CDR3 has 16 residues. The V gene lost 5 bases and the J gene lost 4 bases, with 20 bases spanning the gap. CDR3 in DNA: TGTGCCAGCAGCGCCGGCGCCGGGAGCATGACCACTGAAGCTTTCTTT. This codes for CASSAGAGSMTTEAFF.

This clonotype has at least ten counts. The CDR3 DNA sequence: TGTGCCACCAGCAGTATCGCCGACAGGGGCCTCCACAATGAGCAGTTCTTC. It encodes CATSSIADRGLHNEQFF. The chain recombines TRBV15 with TRBJ2-1, with 8 nucleotides matching TRBD1. The CDR3 extends over 17 amino acids. Germline V gene sequence: CDR1 LNHNV, CDR2 YYDKDF (reference sequence). V gave up 3 bases and J gave up 5 bases; unmatched junction bases: 12.

This chain uses TRBV25-1 with TRBJ1-2; unclear D gene. CDR3 size: 12 residues. Deletions cut 2 bases from V and 8 bases from J, with 9 bases between. The germline V gene encodes CDR1 MGHDK and CDR2 SYGVNS. As DNA, the CDR3 is TGTGCCAGCAGTGAACCTGGGTTCGGCTACACCTTC. It yields the protein CASSEPGFGYTF.

This rearrangement joins TRBV7-9 to TRBJ1-4; maybe TRBD1 (5 bases). The germline CDR1 and CDR2 sequences are SEHNR and FQNEAQ (reference sequence). The CDR3 covers 14 residues. Trimming shortened V by 4 bases and J by 7 bases, and 13 bases separated the two germline ends. The CDR3 DNA is TGTGCCAGCAGCTCGGACACTACAGGTGAAAAACTGTTTTTT. Residues: CASSSDTTGEKLFF.

This clonotype has a count of ten or more. The gene calls are TRBV20-1 and TRBJ2-7; D unclear. The CDR3 length is 12 residues. Trimming stripped 2 bases from V and 8 bases from J, with 13 bases between. Looked up from germline, CDR1 is DFQATT and CDR2 is SNEGSKA (reference sequence). CDR3 sequence: CSARPVSHQQYF. CDR3 DNA: TGCAGTGCTAGACCCGTCTCGCACCAGCAGTACTTC.

This clonotype was seen at least ten times. The chain employs TRBV2 and TRBJ2-1; D is unresolved. Trimming stripped 6 bases from V and 0 bases from J, with 9 bases between. The CDR3 extends over 14 amino acids. CDR1 is SNHLY, CDR2 FYNNEI, per germline. CDR3 protein: CASRAPSSYNEQFF. Written as DNA, the CDR3 is TGTGCCAGCAGGGCTCCCTCCTCCTACAATGAGCAGTTCTTC.

This clonotype was observed at least ten times. The chain carries TRBV12-3 or TRBV12-4 and TRBJ1-5; D is uncertain. V was pared by 6 bases and J by 0 bases, with 9 bases between. This CDR3 has 14 amino acids. The CDR3 spells CASSNHFSNQPQHF. The CDR3 DNA follows: TGTGCCAGCAGCAATCACTTTAGCAATCAGCCCCAGCATTTT.

The CDR3 DNA reads as TGTGCCAGCAGCCCCAACCAAGCTGGAAACACCATATATTTT. Protein product: CASSPNQAGNTIYF. The V gene is TRBV28, the J gene TRBJ1-3, with unresolved D. CDR3 length: 14 residues. Trimming stripped 6 bases from V and 2 bases from J, with 11 bases between. Germline V gene data show CDR1 as MDHEN and CDR2 as SYDVKM.

V gene TRBV5-6 combines with J gene TRBJ1-5; tentative D call: TRBD1 (6 bases). Germline V gives CDR1 SGHDT, CDR2 YYEEEE. CDR3 length: 14 amino acids. Between the trimmed V and J ends, which lost 0 bases and 6 bases, there was a span of 10 bases. As DNA, the CDR3 is TGTGCCAGCAGCTTGGGGGGACAAACTCAGCCCCAGCATTTT. It yields the protein CASSLGGQTQPQHF.

This clonotype occurred many times. The chain uses TRBV28 and TRBJ1-5, with D unresolved. CDR1 is MDHEN and CDR2 is SYDVKM in the germline V gene. CDR3 length equals 12 residues. With 7 bases removed from V and 1 base from J, the gap between germline ends came to 5 bases. CDR3 sequence (DNA): TGTGCCAGCACCCTGAGCAATCAGCCCCAGCATTTT. Translation: CASTLSNQPQHF.